This T cell receptor beta chain was retrieved from a study of molecular identifiers for immune sequencing clone quantification (dated by TCRdb to 2017 to 2018). Study-level background: In a replicate experiment, RNA from roughly 21,000 or 96,000 naive CD8 T cells was split into five aliquots, four of which were sequenced. The study was a methods study using CD8 T cells to benchmark molecular-identifier clustering-based TCR repertoire sequencing (MIDCIRS) and TCR RNA copy counting. Summary of the overall study and its limitations: Modeling gave about 3.2 recovered TCR RNA copies per cell versus 8 to 10 by digital PCR, implying roughly 29% capture efficiency. In CMV-specific effector cells, clones with more than 20 RNA copies contained over 98% of molecules, whereas in naive cells such clones contained under 1% of molecules. Naive libraries contained spiked-in Jurkat TCR RNA (roughly 10 copies' worth), which is not part of the donor repertoire. Highly expanded clone sizes could be underestimated because identical TCR molecules may share a barcode. Spiked-in Jurkat TCR RNA equal to a single cell's worth was reported to be detectable even within 1,200,000 naive CD8 T cells. When barcode sub-clustering was not used, chimeric consensus sequences inflated TCR diversity, with chimeras reaching as high as 47%.

Libraries of naive CD8 T cells were built from anywhere between about 17,000 and 1,000,000 sorted cells, with 10%, 30% or 50% of the purified RNA used. Naive CD8 T cells were FACS-sorted as CD8+CD4-CCR7+CD45RA+ on a BD FACSAria II into RLT Plus buffer. To test detection sensitivity, Jurkat RNA equal to ten TCR copies was added to samples of roughly 17,000-1,100,000 naive CD8 T cells. Enrichment of CD8 T cells was done with RosetteSep CD8+ T Cell Enrichment Cocktail plus Ficoll-Paque, and ACK red cell lysis came afterward. About this clonotype itself: It has no known antigen specificity. Within one base of it there is no much larger clone, and no base qualities were kept.

The protocol used for the library was PCR. The reads were generated on a NextSeq 500. Bulk TCR libraries were generated as previously described, with the TCR primers listed in Table S5 used. The Qiagen AllPrep DNA/RNA kit was used to purify total RNA. Reads from multiple sequencing runs of the same library were pooled before analysis. The study's own analysis went as follows. Only reads with exact TCR constant sequence were kept, trimmed to 150 nt, and grouped by their 12-nt molecular barcodes. Within each barcode group, reads were sub-clustered at a 15% Levenshtein threshold, and quality-weighted consensus sequences were built per RNA molecule. Non-functional sequences were excluded, and lower-count sequences lying one edit away from another sequence were also excluded. Barcode sub-clusters with fewer than 20% of the maximum read count were removed, based on fitting two negative binomial distributions. TCRdb reworked the public reads: Q25 trimming with fastp, MiXCR clone assembly, productive beta chains retained. CDR3 protein duplicates are merged, each entry listing the most common genes and DNA. TCRdb, not the original authors, processed these V and J calls. Within this sample are about 500,000 distinct CDR3 sequences, with 25% of them counted one time only. The ten top clones hold 0.76% of the sample.

From the cysteine up to the phenylalanine, the CDR3 has a length of 12 residues. The kept DNA is CDR3 alone, 36 bases in frame from the first base. The sample taken for sequencing was naive CD8+ T cells from blood, with Jurkat cell RNA spiked in. This specimen's cell subset or site label, per the study, means: FACS-sorted CD8+CD4-CCR7+CD45RA+ naive T cells. The chain was built from TRBV21-1 and TRBJ2-5. TRBV21-1 is classified as a pseudogene. This clonotype was sampled from a human donor in good health. Some libraries in this study had Jurkat cell RNA spiked in. The CDR3 sequence is CASSKEKETQYF. The base sequence is TGTGCCAGCAGCAAAGAGAAGGAGACCCAGTACTTC.